The clone carrying this T cell receptor (beta chain) showed up many times. Its cognate antigen is unknown. TCRdb re-derived calls from the 5' RACE reads in MiXCR, one entry per CDR3 protein. The data show about 39,000 distinct CDR3 sequences, 3% seen once. This sample was included in a study of CD8 T cells in ankylosing spondylitis. Study-wide results and caveats: One TCR beta motif, made up of about 8 highly homologous variants, appeared characteristic of ankylosing spondylitis blood.

CDR3 length equals 14 residues. CDR1 is SGDLS, CDR2 YYNGEE, per germline. Trimming cost V 6 bases and J 8 bases, with 17 bases left between them. The sample taken for sequencing was blood, either unsorted or a sorted T cell fraction (not recorded which). This TCR came from a male donor with ankylosing spondylitis or in good health (not recorded which). The rearrangement links TRBV9 to TRBJ2-2, with D perhaps TRBD2 (6 bases). CDR3 loop: CASTEGRSFGELFF. The CDR3 DNA reads TGTGCCAGCACCGAGGGGAGGTCCTTTGGGGAGCTGTTTTTT. Full variable domain (remainder filled in from reference TRBV9 and TRBJ2-2): DSGVTQTPKHLITATGQRVTLRCSPRSGDLSVYWYQQSLDQGLQFLIQYYNGEERAKGNILERFSAQQFPDLHSELNLSSLELGDSALYFCASTEGRSFGELFFGEGSRLTVL.